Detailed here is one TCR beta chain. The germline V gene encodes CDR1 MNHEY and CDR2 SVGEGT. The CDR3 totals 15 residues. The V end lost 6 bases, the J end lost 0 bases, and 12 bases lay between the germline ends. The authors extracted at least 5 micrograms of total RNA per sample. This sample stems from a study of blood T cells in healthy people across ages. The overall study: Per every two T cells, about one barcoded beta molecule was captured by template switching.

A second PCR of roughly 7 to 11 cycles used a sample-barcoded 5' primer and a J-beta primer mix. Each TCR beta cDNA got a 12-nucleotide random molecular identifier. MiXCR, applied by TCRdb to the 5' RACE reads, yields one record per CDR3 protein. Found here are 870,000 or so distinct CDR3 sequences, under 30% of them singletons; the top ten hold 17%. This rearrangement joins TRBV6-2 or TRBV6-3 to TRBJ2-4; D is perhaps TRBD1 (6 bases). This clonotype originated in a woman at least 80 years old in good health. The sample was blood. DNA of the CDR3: TGTGCCAGCAGAGGACAGTTCTTAGCCAAAAACATTCAGTACTTC. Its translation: CASRGQFLAKNIQYF.